The text below deals with one T cell receptor beta chain. This sample is part of a study of blood T cell repertoires in COVID-19. Study details: The study drew acute and convalescent COVID-19 samples from the United States, Italy and Spain. Nucleic acid was either cDNA or gDNA, and it came from T cells, B-cell-depleted T cells, or PBMCs.

Germline V gene data show CDR1 as LGHDT and CDR2 as YNNKEL (reference sequence). The CDR3 is 15 residues long. After removal of 4 bases from V and 0 bases from J, the junction contained 2 bases not matched to a gene. Clones were sequenced by immunoSEQ multiplex PCR, and TCRdb holds only the in-frame ones, with some missing. In the table there are 100,000 to 150,000 clones, less than 85% of which are singletons. The origin of this receptor is a woman between 55 and 75 years old with acute or convalescent COVID-19. Sequenced: peripheral blood. The rearrangement uses TRBV3-1 (or the pseudogene TRBV3-2) and TRBJ2-2, with 7 nucleotides matching TRBD1. CDR3 protein: CASSRTGANTGELFF. As DNA, the CDR3 is TGTGCCAGCAGCCGTACAGGGGCGAACACCGGGGAGCTGTTTTTT.